This note documents a single T cell receptor beta chain sequence. No antigen is known for it. Some clones are missing from TCRdb's copy, which holds only in-frame ones; the method was immunoSEQ multiplex PCR. The table has under 250,000 clones, roughly 87% seen once. The data were taken from a study of cytomegalovirus exposure and HLA in healthy donors. Points from the study as a whole: There were a few CMV-associated chains whose specificity for CMV antigens was confirmed in vitro. The dataset shows that most TCR sequences were rare, while some public TCRs occurred in many donors.

Sequencing used PBMCs. This TCR was sampled from a woman between 18 and 29 years old in good health and CMV-seropositive.

This CDR3 reads CASSPSGRGRDTQYF. In nucleotides, the CDR3 is TGTGCCAGCAGCCCCAGCGGGAGGGGCAGAGATACGCAGTATTTT. This chain links TRBV7-3 with TRBJ2-3, with 10 bases identical to TRBD2. Germline V gene sequence: CDR1 SGHTA, CDR2 FQGTGA. Trimming cost V 5 bases and J 5 bases; bases outside gene matches: 7. This CDR3 has 15 residues.